The 21 T cell receptor beta chains in this list originate from one sample, sequenced in a study of neurological immune-mediated disorders (dated by TCRdb to about 2019). To prepare the library, 5' RACE was applied. TCRdb names Illumina HiSeq 2500 as the instrument used. TCRdb applied fastp at Q25 and MiXCR to the public reads, then kept only in-frame beta chains. Every CDR3 protein is listed once, alongside the most common genes and DNA of its rows. The sample data list some 80,000 distinct CDR3 sequences, and around 4% of these were observed just once. The ten largest clones capture around 6% of the sample. This specimen's time point label, per the study, means: longitudinal time-point 3. Source material: PBMCs. These receptors were obtained from a woman in her fifties or sixties with multiple sclerosis.

This clonotype was detected ten times or more. The V call is TRBV24-1, the J call TRBJ2-3; D tentatively reads TRBD1 or TRBD2 (5 bases each). Per germline, CDR1 KGHDR and CDR2 SFDVKD. CDR3 size: 15 residues. Trimming cost V 2 bases and J 2 bases, with 10 bases left between them. The CDR3 region has the DNA TGTGCCACCAGTGATTCAACCGGGGCCACAGATACGCAGTATTTT. This translates into CATSDSTGATDTQYF.

Comment on this clonotype: This may stem from a read error, because a much larger clone lies one nucleotide away. The J gene is TRBJ2-3, the V gene TRBV6-5; 7 bases fit TRBD2. With V trimmed by 0 bases and J by 8 bases, 2 bases remained unmatched. The CDR3 covers 13 residues. The germline V gene encodes CDR1 MNHEY and CDR2 SVGAGI. The CDR3 protein is CASSYSGGVTQYF. CDR3 DNA sequence: TGTGCCAGCAGTTACTCGGGAGGGGTTACGCAGTATTTT.

This clonotype came up many times. This chain links TRBV12-3 or TRBV12-4 with TRBJ1-2, with D maybe TRBD1 (6 bases). The CDR3 has 14 amino acids. With 6 bases removed from V and 5 bases from J, the gap between germline ends came to 16 bases. The CDR3 reads CASRKDRSLYGYTF. CDR3 nucleotide sequence: TGTGCCAGCAGAAAAGACAGGTCCTTATATGGCTACACCTTC.

The table lists this clonotype with many counts. The chain couples TRBV18 to TRBJ2-1; tentative D call: TRBD2 (6 bases). CDR1 is KGHSH and CDR2 is LQKENI in the germline V gene. V was shortened by 2 bases and J by 8 bases, with 16 bases between the two germline ends. The CDR3 spans 15 residues. CDR3 coding DNA: TGTGCCAGCTCACCAGGTCCGACACGGAGGGATGAGCAGTTCTTC. This translates into CASSPGPTRRDEQFF.

The V gene is TRBV9, the J gene TRBJ1-5; D is unclear. The germline V and J ends were trimmed by 0 bases and 5 bases, with 9 bases remaining between them. Looked up from germline, CDR1 is SGDLS and CDR2 is YYNGEE. The CDR3 loop spans 14 amino acids. The CDR3 region has the DNA TGTGCCAGCAGCGTAGGGGTTGTGGATCAGCCCCAGCATTTT. It is translated as CASSVGVVDQPQHF.

The table lists this clonotype with many counts. This chain uses TRBV20-1 with TRBJ1-2, with TRBD1 matching over 7 bases. This CDR3 is 15 amino acids long. Germline V gives CDR1 DFQATT, CDR2 SNEGSKA (reference sequence). The trim removed 3 bases at V and 4 bases at J, leaving 11 bases unmatched. The CDR3 loop is CSASDRTGNIYGYTF. In DNA form, the CDR3 reads TGCAGTGCTAGTGACCGGACAGGAAACATCTATGGCTACACCTTC.

This clonotype was counted ten times or more. This chain joins TRBV5-1 and TRBJ2-5, with 8 bases fitting TRBD2. This CDR3 is 13 amino acids long. Germline trimming cut 7 bases from V and 4 bases from J; bases unmatched to any gene: 6. In germline, CDR1 is SGHRS, CDR2 YFSETQ. The CDR3 nucleotides read TGCGCCAGCGTCGGCGGGGGGCGAGAGACCCAGTACTTC. Amino acids: CASVGGGRETQYF.

This clonotype showed up many times. This rearrangement joins TRBV15 to TRBJ1-2, with 8 bases matching TRBD1. The CDR3 runs to 14 residues. Germline V gene lookup returns CDR1 LNHNV and CDR2 YYDKDF (reference sequence). V lost 5 bases and J lost 7; bases outside the gene matches: 9. Here the CDR3 reads CATSSRSTGAGYTF. The CDR3 DNA reads as TGTGCCACCAGCTCACGATCGACAGGGGCTGGCTACACCTTC.

Ten or more counts support this clonotype. This sequence joins TRBV3-1 and TRBJ2-5, with D possibly matching TRBD2 (6 bases). Per germline, CDR1 LGHDT and CDR2 YNNKEL (reference sequence). The CDR3 has 14 residues. Deletions cut 0 bases from V and 4 bases from J, with 9 bases between. The CDR3 protein is CASSQDPGRETQYF. DNA of the CDR3: TGTGCCAGCAGCCAAGACCCCGGGAGAGAGACCCAGTACTTC.

This clonotype occurred many times. This chain joins TRBV6-5 and TRBJ1-2; 7 bases are a match to TRBD1. The CDR3 has 13 residues. Germline CDR1 is MNHEY and CDR2 is SVGAGI. V shed 6 bases and J 7 bases; nucleotides not matched to a gene: 8. The CDR3, as DNA: TGTGCCAGCAGCAATGGACAGGTTCCTGGCTACACCTTC. Its translation: CASSNGQVPGYTF.

This clonotype was detected many times. The J gene is TRBJ2-1, the V gene TRBV24-1; D gene unclear. In germline, CDR1 is KGHDR, CDR2 SFDVKD. The CDR3 runs 11 residues. Trimming shortened V by 3 bases and J by 12 bases, and 8 bases separated the two germline ends. CDR3 in amino acids: CATSDGFGQFF. The CDR3 DNA reads as TGTGCCACCAGTGATGGTTTTGGGCAGTTCTTC.

A few counts support this clonotype. This sequence joins TRBV5-1 and TRBJ1-1; D gene uncertain. Germline CDR1 reads SGHRS; CDR2 reads YFSETQ. The CDR3 runs 14 residues. Trimming removed 0 bases at V and 3 bases at J, with 9 bases between. CDR3 DNA sequence: TGCGCCAGCAGCTTGGCTACGGGGTACACTGAAGCTTTCTTT. Its protein is CASSLATGYTEAFF.

In this sample, this clonotype turned up many times. The chain has TRBV3-1 and TRBJ1-4; D ambiguous. The germline CDR1 and CDR2 sequences are LGHDT and YNNKEL (reference sequence). The CDR3 loop spans 14 amino acids. The V and J ends lost 1 base and 7 bases respectively, with 10 bases between them. DNA of the CDR3: TGTGCCAGCAGCCAAGGGGGTCCTGGTGAAAAACTGTTTTTT. Translating it yields CASSQGGPGEKLFF.

The table lists this clonotype with many counts. The chain is built from TRBV12-3 or TRBV12-4 and TRBJ2-2; no clear D gene. The CDR3 consists of 15 residues. The ends were cut back, 7 bases at V and 7 bases at J, with 19 bases in the middle. CDR3 loop: CASILPGRPSGELFF. In nucleotides, the CDR3 is TGTGCCAGCATTCTCCCCGGCAGGCCGAGCGGGGAGCTGTTTTTT.

This clonotype occurred many times. The genes are TRBV28 and TRBJ1-1; D unclear. V was cut by 2 bases and J by 1 base, with 5 bases left in between. Germline assignment: CDR1 MDHEN and CDR2 SYDVKM. This CDR3 spans 13 amino acids. CDR3 amino acids: CASSLVGNTEAFF. CDR3 nucleotide sequence: TGTGCCAGCAGTTTAGTGGGGAACACTGAAGCTTTCTTT.

This clonotype has at least ten counts. V is TRBV12-3 or TRBV12-4 and J is TRBJ1-3; D call uncertain. Trimming removed 5 bases from V and 2 bases from J, with 13 bases in between. CDR3 length: 15 amino acids. CDR3 amino acids: CASSRLGETGNTIYF. CDR3 in DNA: TGTGCCAGCAGTCGCCTCGGGGAGACTGGAAACACCATATATTTT.

This clonotype was counted ten times or more. V gene TRBV5-1 combines with J gene TRBJ2-5; 8 bases fit TRBD1. Germline values: CDR1 SGHRS, CDR2 YFSETQ. J lost 4 bases, V lost 3 bases, and 8 bases had no gene match. The CDR3 is 15 amino acids. CDR3 protein: CASSWGSGGVETQYF. The DNA of the CDR3 is TGCGCCAGCAGCTGGGGGTCAGGGGGCGTAGAGACCCAGTACTTC. The full variable domain, its missing parts supplied by reference TRBV5-1 and TRBJ2-5, is KAGVTQTPRYLIKTRGQQVTLSCSPISGHRSVSWYQQTPGQGLQFLFEYFSETQRNKGNFPGRFSGRQFSNSRSEMNVSTLELGDSALYLCASSWGSGGVETQYFGPGTRLLVL.

This clonotype was counted many times. The rearrangement links TRBV5-1 to TRBJ2-1; D unclear. The CDR3 totals 13 residues. Germline loops: CDR1 SGHRS, CDR2 YFSETQ. Trimming pared 3 bases from V and 8 bases from J, leaving 12 bases between. The CDR3 DNA is TGCGCCAGCAGCTACACCACGACCTATGAGCAGTTCTTC. This translates into CASSYTTTYEQFF. The whole variable domain, remainder taken from reference TRBV5-1 and TRBJ2-1, is KAGVTQTPRYLIKTRGQQVTLSCSPISGHRSVSWYQQTPGQGLQFLFEYFSETQRNKGNFPGRFSGRQFSNSRSEMNVSTLELGDSALYLCASSYTTTYEQFFGPGTRLTVL.

This clonotype was detected only a few times. The chain couples TRBV12-3 or TRBV12-4 to TRBJ1-4; D remains unclear. The germline V and J ends were trimmed by 8 bases and 10 bases, with 20 bases remaining between them. This CDR3 region has 14 residues. Here the CDR3 reads CASVGSERIAKLFF. Written as DNA, the CDR3 is TGTGCCAGCGTCGGATCAGAACGAATTGCAAAACTGTTTTTT.

This clonotype has ten or more counts. The V call is TRBV5-1, the J call TRBJ2-1; D is undetermined. Looked up from germline, CDR1 is SGHRS and CDR2 is YFSETQ. This CDR3 contains 14 residues. V lost 2 bases, J lost 2 bases, and 8 bases lay in between. CDR3 protein: CASSFGETYNEQFF. CDR3 nucleotide sequence: TGCGCCAGCAGCTTTGGAGAAACCTACAATGAGCAGTTCTTC.

The sample holds many counts of this clonotype. J is TRBJ2-3 and V is TRBV3-1; D not resolved. The length of the CDR3 is 15 residues. Germline V CDR1 and CDR2: LGHDT, YNNKEL (reference sequence). The germline V and J ends were trimmed by 4 bases and 0 bases, with 11 bases remaining between them. Here the CDR3 reads CASSPWALSTDTQYF. The DNA for the CDR3 is TGTGCCAGCAGCCCATGGGCGCTGAGCACAGATACGCAGTATTTT.